A single sample gave rise to the 20 T cell receptor beta chains below, sequenced in a study of T-cell memory formation after mild COVID-19. TCRdb processed the 5' RACE reads anew with MiXCR; each CDR3 protein has one entry. Here the sample spans hundreds of thousands of distinct CDR3 sequences, about 19% being singletons. The source material was PBMCs or a T cell subset sorted from them (not recorded which). All receptors come from an adult woman who had mild COVID-19 (a few samples of this study predate the infection). Cell type and time point are not known.

At least ten counts were recorded for this clonotype. This sequence joins TRBV28 and TRBJ2-5; TRBD1 matches 10 bases. V trimming: 5 bases; J trimming: 3 bases; junction bases outside the gene matches: 6. CDR1 MDHEN and CDR2 SYDVKM come from the germline V gene. CDR3 size: 15 residues. CDR3 nucleotide sequence: TGTGCCAGCAGTCCCCCGGGACAGGGGAAAGAGACCCAGTACTTC. It is translated as CASSPPGQGKETQYF.

The chain employs TRBV5-1 and TRBJ2-1; a weak D match, TRBD2 (5 bases). Germline lookup yields CDR1 SGHRS and CDR2 YFSETQ. The CDR3 runs 18 residues. Deletions cut 0 bases from V and 8 bases from J, with 24 bases between. As DNA, the CDR3 is TGCGCCAGCAGCTTGGGGGAATTAGGTGTGTCCGGGATCGATGAGCAGTTCTTC. It encodes CASSLGELGVSGIDEQFF. Together with reference TRBV5-1 and TRBJ2-1, the CDR3 gives the full variable domain: KAGVTQTPRYLIKTRGQQVTLSCSPISGHRSVSWYQQTPGQGLQFLFEYFSETQRNKGNFPGRFSGRQFSNSRSEMNVSTLELGDSALYLCASSLGELGVSGIDEQFFGPGTRLTVL.

This clonotype was observed a handful of times. The genes are TRBV5-1 and TRBJ2-1; 9 positions match TRBD1. J gave up 6 bases and V 2 bases, and 6 bases lay outside the gene matches. This CDR3 spans 15 amino acids. The germline CDR1 and CDR2 sequences are SGHRS and YFSETQ. CDR3 in amino acids: CASSFRDRVTNEQFF. Written as DNA, the CDR3 is TGCGCCAGCAGCTTCCGGGACAGGGTGACCAATGAGCAGTTCTTC.

The genes are TRBV30 and TRBJ2-6, with 7 bases aligning to TRBD1. V shed 3 bases, J shed 12 bases, and the junction held 14 bases outside the gene matches. Germline V lookup: CDR1 GTSNPN, CDR2 SVGIG (reference sequence). The CDR3 has 15 residues. CDR3 amino acids: CAWSAVRDSFAVLTF. DNA of the CDR3: TGTGCCTGGAGCGCAGTACGGGACAGCTTCGCCGTCCTGACTTTC.

The chain recombines TRBV9 with TRBJ2-7; 8 bases align to TRBD1. This CDR3 comprises 15 residues. The germline V gene encodes CDR1 SGDLS and CDR2 YYNGEE. J gave up 4 bases and V 3 bases, and 9 bases lay outside the gene matches. DNA for the CDR3: TGTGCCAGCAGCGCCTTCCAGGGGGCGGGTTACGAGCAGTACTTC. The encoded protein is CASSAFQGAGYEQYF.

This clonotype showed up just a few times. The chain couples TRBV7-9 to TRBJ2-7, with 10 bases that match TRBD2. With V trimmed by 4 bases and J by 2 bases, 8 bases remained unmatched. The CDR3 spans 16 residues. The germline gives CDR1 SEHNR, CDR2 FQNEAQ (reference sequence). CDR3 sequence reads: CASSSPGAGGPYEQYF. CDR3 nucleotide sequence: TGTGCCAGCAGCTCGCCCGGAGCGGGAGGGCCCTACGAGCAGTACTTC.

The rearrangement links TRBV12-3 or TRBV12-4 to TRBJ2-7; tentatively, D is TRBD1 (5 bases). V was cut by 8 bases and J by 4 bases, with 12 bases left in between. The CDR3 runs 12 residues. The CDR3 loop reads CASAEQAYEQYF. DNA for the CDR3: TGTGCCAGCGCCGAACAGGCGTACGAGCAGTACTTC.

This clonotype has a count of ten or more. V gene TRBV19 combines with J gene TRBJ1-5; TRBD1 might be the D (6 bases). V shed 3 bases and J shed 0 bases, with 15 bases lying between them. In germline, CDR1 is LNHDA, CDR2 SQIVND (reference sequence). CDR3 length: 17 amino acids. CDR3 DNA: TGTGCCAGTAGTATTAGGGGGACCTTTTATAGCAATCAGCCCCAGCATTTT. Residues: CASSIRGTFYSNQPQHF.

The V gene is TRBV25-1, the J gene TRBJ2-3, with 8 bases identical to TRBD1. CDR1 is MGHDK, CDR2 SYGVNS, per germline. Losses at the gene ends were 1 base for V and 2 bases for J; bases not matched to a gene: 8. CDR3 length: 17 residues. The CDR3 DNA reads TGTGCCAGCAGTGAATCTACCGGACAGGGAGTCACAGATACGCAGTATTTT. Protein sequence: CASSESTGQGVTDTQYF.

This sequence joins TRBV4-3 and TRBJ2-1, with 8 bases lining up with TRBD2. CDR1 LGHNA and CDR2 YSLEER come from the germline V gene. This CDR3 is built from 14 residues. V was clipped by 4 bases and J by 7 bases; unmatched bases: 6. CDR3 in DNA: TGCGCCAGCAGCCGTCCGGGAGGGGGTAATGAGCAGTTCTTC. Its translation is CASSRPGGGNEQFF.

This clonotype was seen a few times. The chain couples TRBV20-1 to TRBJ2-7; maybe TRBD2 (6 bases). Germline loops: CDR1 DFQATT, CDR2 SNEGSKA (reference sequence). The V and J ends lost 6 bases and 6 bases respectively, with 18 bases between them. The CDR3 is made up of 13 amino acids. The CDR3 nucleotides read TGCAGTGCCCGTAGCGGATCCCTGGGCGAGCAGTACTTC. Protein: CSARSGSLGEQYF.

In its sample, this clonotype was seen a few times. V is TRBV7-8 and J is TRBJ2-7; TRBD1 agrees at 9 bases. Losses at the gene ends were 5 bases for V and 2 bases for J; bases not matched to a gene: 7. The CDR3 length is 15 residues. Germline loops: CDR1 SGHVS, CDR2 FQNEAQ. The CDR3: CASSAGTGSTYEQYF. The CDR3 bases are TGTGCCAGCAGCGCGGGGACAGGGAGTACCTACGAGCAGTACTTC.

This clonotype was counted a few times. The chain carries TRBV7-2 and TRBJ2-3; the match to TRBD1 covers 7 bases. J was trimmed by 0 bases and V by 4 bases; bases with no gene match: 4. Germline-derived CDR1 and CDR2 are SGHTA and FQGNSA. CDR3 length: 15 amino acids. CDR3 in DNA: TGTGCCAGCAGCTGGACAGGAGCGAGCACAGATACGCAGTATTTT. It codes for CASSWTGASTDTQYF.

J is TRBJ2-3 and V is TRBV4-1; the D is unclear. V dropped 1 base and J dropped 4 bases, with 12 bases sitting between them. This CDR3 is built from 15 residues. Germline V gene data show CDR1 as MGHRA and CDR2 as YSYEKL. The CDR3 loop is CASSQGALGADTQYF. The DNA for the CDR3 is TGCGCCAGCAGCCAAGGGGCCCTGGGCGCAGATACGCAGTATTTT.

This clonotype was observed a handful of times. J is TRBJ2-1 and V is TRBV6-5, with 7 bases aligning to TRBD1. CDR1 and CDR2 from the germline V gene are MNHEY and SVGAGI. This CDR3 has 14 amino acids. V dropped 5 bases and J dropped 10; count of bases not matched to a gene: 11. CDR3 bases: TGTGCCAGCAGTGTTCGACCTTGGGACAGCGAGCAGTTCTTC. Amino acids: CASSVRPWDSEQFF.

Ten or more counts support this clonotype. This chain uses TRBV5-1 with TRBJ1-5; possibly TRBD1 for D (5 bases). The V end lost 4 bases, the J end lost 11 bases, and 16 bases lay between the germline ends. The CDR3 runs 13 residues. Germline V CDR1 and CDR2: SGHRS, YFSETQ. The CDR3 here is CASSPAGGGTQHF. The DNA of the CDR3 is TGCGCCAGCAGCCCGGCCGGGGGGGGAACCCAGCATTTT.

The sample holds many counts of this clonotype. This chain uses TRBV7-2 with TRBJ1-2, with a possible D match to TRBD1 (6 bases). This CDR3 has 13 residues. The germline V and J ends were trimmed by 7 bases and 7 bases, with 16 bases remaining between them. Germline V gives CDR1 SGHTA, CDR2 FQGNSA. CDR3 DNA sequence: TGTGCCAGCACCGCCGTAAACAGGGCTGGCTACACCTTC. Encoded protein: CASTAVNRAGYTF. The full variable domain, with the rest looked up from reference TRBV7-2 and TRBJ1-2, is GAGVSQSPSNKVTEKGKDVELRCDPISGHTALYWYRQSLGQGLEFLIYFQGNSAPDKSGLPSDRFSAERTGGSVSTLTIQRTQQEDSAVYLCASTAVNRAGYTFGSGTRLTVV.

In this sample, this clonotype turned up a few times. CDR3 in amino acids: CASTRAWDLSYEQYF. The CDR3 coding sequence is TGTGCCAGCACCCGGGCCTGGGACCTCTCCTACGAGCAGTACTTC. The V gene is TRBV6-5, the J gene TRBJ2-7; the D call may be TRBD1 or TRBD2 (5 bases each). Germline V gene sequence: CDR1 MNHEY, CDR2 SVGAGI. The CDR3 length is 15 residues. V was cut by 7 bases and J by 0 bases, with 16 bases left in between.

This clonotype was observed a few times. This chain uses TRBV6-4 with TRBJ2-1; TRBD2 aligns across 11 bases. Germline CDR1 is MRHNA and CDR2 is SNTAGT. Trimming removed 3 bases from V and 6 bases from J; junction bases left unmatched: 4. The CDR3 is 15 amino acids. The CDR3 region has the DNA TGTGCCAGCAGTGAAGGGACTAGCGGTCTCAATGAGCAGTTCTTC. Its protein is CASSEGTSGLNEQFF.

This clonotype was seen a single time. J is TRBJ1-2 and V is TRBV6-5, with D perhaps TRBD1 (5 bases). The CDR3 is 13 amino acids. Trimming took 5 bases from V and 4 from J, leaving 11 bases between them. Per germline, CDR1 MNHEY and CDR2 SVGAGI. CDR3 residues: CASSRQWGYGYTF. The DNA for the CDR3 is TGTGCCAGCAGTCGACAGTGGGGCTATGGCTACACCTTC.